This T cell receptor beta chain originates from a study of T cell changes during pregnancy in multiple sclerosis. The assay was immunoSEQ multiplex PCR, and TCRdb's table has in-frame clones only and misses some. The data contain under 60,000 clones, approximately 92% of them singletons. This CDR3 spans 15 amino acids. J gave up 3 bases and V 5 bases, and 5 bases lay outside the gene matches. In germline, CDR1 is MNHEY, CDR2 SMNVEV (reference sequence). The chain carries TRBV27 and TRBJ2-3; TRBD1 matches at 10 bases. Material: CD4+ T cells from peripheral blood mononuclear cells, obtained after pregnancy. The sequence was collected from a female donor with multiple sclerosis, enrolled in a pregnancy study. DNA of the CDR3: TGTGCCAGCAGTCTGACAGGGGGCTGGACAGATACGCAGTATTTT. This encodes CASSLTGGWTDTQYF.